The rows below give T cell receptor beta chains drawn from one sample of a study of memory CD4+ T cells and cytomegalovirus serostatus. Libraries were prepared by immunoSEQ multiplex PCR; TCRdb keeps only in-frame clonotypes and omits some of them. The sample lists around 30,000 clones, about 75% occurring once. The specimen was memory CD4+ T cells from blood. These receptors were collected from an adult in good health and CMV-seronegative. Some clones in this sample may be carry-over from other donors' samples. Each CDR3 is given with its conserved first and last residue. The D gene is left open where the match is weak. Clone size is not always given. Where it is, it says once, few, many or a class for expanded clones.

V gene: TRBV4-1
J gene: TRBJ2-7
D gene: TRBD2
clone size: NA
CDR3 DNA: TGCGCCAGCAGGCCAACTACTAGCGGGGGGATCTACGAGCAGTACTTC
CDR3 protein: CASRPTTSGGIYEQYF

V gene: TRBV29-1
J gene: TRBJ2-3
D gene: NA
clone size: NA
CDR3 DNA: TGCAGCGTTGAGGGCGGCCCCTCTAGCACAGATACGCAGTATTTT
CDR3 protein: CSVEGGPSSTDTQYF

V gene: TRBV2
J gene: TRBJ1-2
D gene: NA
clone size: NA
CDR3 DNA: TGTGCCAGCAGCGCCAAACACAGGGCGTTCGCTGGCTACACCTTC
CDR3 protein: CASSAKHRAFAGYTF

V gene: TRBV10-3
J gene: TRBJ2-1
D gene: NA
clone size: few
CDR3 DNA: TGTGCCATCAGTTCGGACAGTCCCTACAATGAGCAGTTCTTC
CDR3 protein: CAISSDSPYNEQFF

V gene: TRBV12-5
J gene: TRBJ1-4
D gene: NA
clone size: NA
CDR3 DNA: TGTGCTAGTGGTAAACGGGGAACTAATGAAAAACTGTTTTTT
CDR3 protein: CASGKRGTNEKLFF

V gene: TRBV19
J gene: TRBJ1-5
D gene: TRBD1
clone size: NA
CDR3 DNA: TGTGCCAGTAGCTCGACAGGGTTTAGCAATCAGCCCCAGCATTTT
CDR3 protein: CASSSTGFSNQPQHF

V gene: TRBV4-2
J gene: TRBJ2-1
D gene: NA
clone size: once
CDR3 DNA: TGTGCCAGCAGCCAAGACCCCCATGGGAGTTCCAATGAGCAGTTCTTC
CDR3 protein: CASSQDPHGSSNEQFF

V gene: TRBV6-1
J gene: TRBJ2-7
D gene: TRBD1
clone size: NA
CDR3 DNA: TGTGCCAGCATATCCACGGGACAGTCTTACCACGGGCAGTACTTC
CDR3 protein: CASISTGQSYHGQYF

V gene: TRBV5-1
J gene: TRBJ1-2
D gene: TRBD1
clone size: NA
CDR3 DNA: TGCGCCAGCAGCTTGGATTGGACAGGGCTTGGCTACACCTTC
CDR3 protein: CASSLDWTGLGYTF

V gene: TRBV10-3
J gene: TRBJ2-1
D gene: NA
clone size: medium-sized
CDR3 DNA: TGTGCCATCAGATCGGATTGGGGCAATGAGCAGTTCTTC
CDR3 protein: CAIRSDWGNEQFF

V gene: TRBV5-8
J gene: TRBJ1-2
D gene: NA
clone size: NA
CDR3 DNA: TGTGCCAGCAGCCTTGTTGAAGGGTTGAACTATGGCTACACCTTC
CDR3 protein: CASSLVEGLNYGYTF

V gene: TRBV7-2
J gene: TRBJ1-2
D gene: TRBD1
clone size: NA
CDR3 DNA: TGTGCCAGCAGCCCCGAGGGGGCGCGTGGCTACACCTTC
CDR3 protein: CASSPEGARGYTF

V gene: TRBV19
J gene: TRBJ1-1
D gene: NA
clone size: NA
CDR3 DNA: TGTGCCAGTACACAAAAATCCCCGAACACTGAAGCTTTCTTT
CDR3 protein: CASTQKSPNTEAFF

V gene: TRBV7-2
J gene: TRBJ1-4
D gene: NA
clone size: NA
CDR3 DNA: TGTGCCAGCAGCTTAGACCTTCCGGCTAGTAATGAAAAACTGTTTTTT
CDR3 protein: CASSLDLPASNEKLFF

V gene: TRBV7-6
J gene: TRBJ2-3
D gene: TRBD2
clone size: once
CDR3 DNA: TGTGCCAGCAGTACTAGGACTAGCGGGGGCACAGATACGCAGTATTTT
CDR3 protein: CASSTRTSGGTDTQYF

V gene: TRBV5-1
J gene: TRBJ1-6
D gene: NA
clone size: NA
CDR3 DNA: TGCGCCAGCAGTGTCAGCCAAAATTCACCCCTCCACTTT
CDR3 protein: CASSVSQNSPLHF

V gene: TRBV29-1
J gene: TRBJ1-2
D gene: TRBD1
clone size: NA
CDR3 DNA: TGCAGCGTACCGGGACAGAACTATGGCTACACCTTC
CDR3 protein: CSVPGQNYGYTF

V gene: TRBV19
J gene: TRBJ1-5
D gene: TRBD1
clone size: NA
CDR3 DNA: TGTGCCAGTAGTATACTCGGACAGGGAAGTCAGCCCCAGCATTTT
CDR3 protein: CASSILGQGSQPQHF

V gene: TRBV6-1
J gene: TRBJ1-2
D gene: TRBD1
clone size: NA
CDR3 DNA: TGTGCCAGCAGTGTCACAGGGGATGTAGAGGTCGGCTACACCTTC
CDR3 protein: CASSVTGDVEVGYTF

V gene: TRBV4-3
J gene: TRBJ1-6
D gene: TRBD1
clone size: NA
CDR3 DNA: TGCGCCAGCAGCCAGGATGCGGGACAGGACTATAATTCACCCCTCCACTTT
CDR3 protein: CASSQDAGQDYNSPLHF

V gene: TRBV11-2
J gene: TRBJ2-3
D gene: NA
clone size: NA
CDR3 DNA: TGTGCCAGCAGCTCGAGAGATACGCAGTATTTT
CDR3 protein: CASSSRDTQYF

V gene: TRBV27
J gene: TRBJ2-5
D gene: NA
clone size: NA
CDR3 DNA: TGTGCCAGTTCGTCGAGGGGGGGCGCTTGGGAGACCCAGTACTTC
CDR3 protein: CASSSRGGAWETQYF

V gene: TRBV5-1
J gene: TRBJ2-7
D gene: NA
clone size: NA
CDR3 DNA: TGCGCCAGCAGCTCGGGACGAGGGGGCTACGAGCAGTACTTC
CDR3 protein: CASSSGRGGYEQYF

V gene: TRBV9
J gene: TRBJ2-7
D gene: NA
clone size: NA
CDR3 DNA: TGTGCCAGCAGCACGGACTCCACGACCATCTACGAGCAGTACTTC
CDR3 protein: CASSTDSTTIYEQYF

V gene: TRBV2
J gene: TRBJ1-5
D gene: NA
clone size: NA
CDR3 DNA: TGTGCCAGCATGAGGGATGGGAGCAATCAGCCCCAGCATTTT
CDR3 protein: CASMRDGSNQPQHF

V gene: TRBV7-2
J gene: TRBJ2-2
D gene: NA
clone size: NA
CDR3 DNA: TGTGCCAGCAGCTTAGCGGGACGCACCGGGGAGCTGTTTTTT
CDR3 protein: CASSLAGRTGELFF

V gene: TRBV10-3
J gene: TRBJ2-1
D gene: NA
clone size: NA
CDR3 DNA: TGTGCCATCAGGAAGGAGGGGGGGTACAATGAGCAGTTCTTC
CDR3 protein: CAIRKEGGYNEQFF

V gene: TRBV10-2
J gene: TRBJ1-6
D gene: TRBD1
clone size: NA
CDR3 DNA: TGCGCCAGCAGTGGACAGGGGGTCAATTCACCCCTCCACTTT
CDR3 protein: CASSGQGVNSPLHF

V gene: TRBV18
J gene: TRBJ1-2
D gene: NA
clone size: NA
CDR3 DNA: TGTGCCAGCTCACCGGGGGATAGCGGCTACACCTTC
CDR3 protein: CASSPGDSGYTF

V gene: TRBV10-1
J gene: TRBJ2-2
D gene: NA
clone size: few
CDR3 DNA: TGCGCCAGCAGTGAGAAAACATGGGGCCTTAGAACCGGGGAGCTGTTTTTT
CDR3 protein: CASSEKTWGLRTGELFF

V gene: TRBV7-2
J gene: TRBJ1-5
D gene: TRBD1
clone size: NA
CDR3 DNA: TGTGCCAGCAGCCTTGTCCCGGGACAGGGGTCAGGGCAGCCCCAGCATTTT
CDR3 protein: CASSLVPGQGSGQPQHF

V gene: TRBV18
J gene: TRBJ2-5
D gene: TRBD2
clone size: once
CDR3 DNA: TGTGCCAGCTCACCACCACGTGGGTCGACTAGCTCCCAAGAGACCCAGTACTTC
CDR3 protein: CASSPPRGSTSSQETQYF

V gene: TRBV5-6
J gene: TRBJ1-3
D gene: NA
clone size: NA
CDR3 DNA: TGTGCCAGCAGCGAAGGGACGTGGAGCTCTGGAAACACCATATATTTT
CDR3 protein: CASSEGTWSSGNTIYF

V gene: TRBV30
J gene: TRBJ1-1
D gene: NA
clone size: NA
CDR3 DNA: TGTGCCTGGAGCAGGTCGAACACTGAAGCTTTCTTT
CDR3 protein: CAWSRSNTEAFF

V gene: TRBV11-2
J gene: TRBJ2-7
D gene: TRBD2
clone size: once
CDR3 DNA: TGTGCCAGCAGCCTCGGGGTAGCGGGCCACTACGAGCAGTACTTC
CDR3 protein: CASSLGVAGHYEQYF

V gene: TRBV5-1
J gene: TRBJ1-1
D gene: TRBD1
clone size: few
CDR3 DNA: TGCGCCAGCAGCCTCGACAGGGCGAACACTGAAGCTTTCTTT
CDR3 protein: CASSLDRANTEAFF

V gene: TRBV30
J gene: TRBJ2-7
D gene: NA
clone size: NA
CDR3 DNA: TGTGCCTGGAGTGTTTTTCGGGGTGAGCAGTACTTC
CDR3 protein: CAWSVFRGEQYF

V gene: TRBV6-5
J gene: TRBJ1-2
D gene: TRBD1
clone size: NA
CDR3 DNA: TGTGCCAGCAGTTACTCTGAGGGGCAGGGGGTTTACACCTTC
CDR3 protein: CASSYSEGQGVYTF

V gene: TRBV20-1
J gene: TRBJ2-1
D gene: NA
clone size: NA
CDR3 DNA: TGCAGTGCTAGAGATAGGCAAGGGCAGTTCTTC
CDR3 protein: CSARDRQGQFF

V gene: TRBV11-1
J gene: TRBJ1-2
D gene: NA
clone size: NA
CDR3 DNA: TGTGCCAGCAGCTCAGGGGACTCGGGTGGCTACACCTTC
CDR3 protein: CASSSGDSGGYTF

V gene: TRBV18
J gene: TRBJ1-2
D gene: NA
clone size: NA
CDR3 DNA: TGTGCCAGCTCACACGACAGTTACTATGGCTACACCTTC
CDR3 protein: CASSHDSYYGYTF

V gene: TRBV7-9
J gene: TRBJ1-4
D gene: NA
clone size: once
CDR3 DNA: TGTGCCAGCAGCCATTCAACGCAGTTAAATGAAAAACTGTTTTTT
CDR3 protein: CASSHSTQLNEKLFF

V gene: TRBV5-1
J gene: TRBJ1-1
D gene: TRBD1
clone size: NA
CDR3 DNA: TGCGCCAGCAGCTTAGGGGACAGGGGTAGGAACACTGAAGCTTTCTTT
CDR3 protein: CASSLGDRGRNTEAFF

V gene: TRBV5-1
J gene: TRBJ2-2
D gene: NA
clone size: NA
CDR3 DNA: TGCGCCAGCAGCTTGGTTGGACTTGTAAACACCGGGGAGCTGTTTTTT
CDR3 protein: CASSLVGLVNTGELFF

V gene: TRBV19
J gene: TRBJ2-3
D gene: TRBD2
clone size: NA
CDR3 DNA: TGTGCCAGTAGTATCGGACTAGAAATGGATACGCAGTATTTT
CDR3 protein: CASSIGLEMDTQYF

V gene: TRBV2
J gene: TRBJ1-6
D gene: NA
clone size: NA
CDR3 DNA: TGTGCCAGCAGCCCCCGATTATTACCGATCTATAATTCACCCCTCCACTTT
CDR3 protein: CASSPRLLPIYNSPLHF

V gene: TRBV30
J gene: TRBJ1-6
D gene: TRBD1
clone size: NA
CDR3 DNA: TGTGCCTGGAAAGGGACAGGGAAAACACCCCTCCACTTT
CDR3 protein: CAWKGTGKTPLHF

V gene: TRBV2
J gene: TRBJ1-6
D gene: NA
clone size: NA
CDR3 DNA: TGTGCCAGCAGGGAAGTATCACCCCTCCACTTT
CDR3 protein: CASREVSPLHF

V gene: TRBV10-3
J gene: TRBJ1-1
D gene: NA
clone size: NA
CDR3 DNA: TGTGCCATCAGTGCTTACATTACAGCGTCGTACACTGAAGCTTTCTTT
CDR3 protein: CAISAYITASYTEAFF

V gene: TRBV6-4
J gene: TRBJ1-2
D gene: NA
clone size: NA
CDR3 DNA: TGTGCCAGCCCGGCAGCCCCAGAAGGGGATGGCTACACCTTC
CDR3 protein: CASPAAPEGDGYTF

V gene: TRBV20-1
J gene: TRBJ1-2
D gene: NA
clone size: few
CDR3 DNA: TGCAGTGCTTTGGCTAACTATGGCTACACCTTC
CDR3 protein: CSALANYGYTF

V gene: TRBV7-2
J gene: TRBJ1-6
D gene: NA
clone size: once
CDR3 DNA: TGTGCCAGCGAGGCGTCTAGGTCCTATAATTCACCCCTCCACTTT
CDR3 protein: CASEASRSYNSPLHF

V gene: TRBV28
J gene: TRBJ1-5
D gene: NA
clone size: NA
CDR3 DNA: TGTGCCAGCAGTTTAAGTCTTCAGCCCCAGCATTTT
CDR3 protein: CASSLSLQPQHF

V gene: TRBV14
J gene: TRBJ1-2
D gene: NA
clone size: once
CDR3 DNA: TGTGCCAGCAGCACGGGACGTTTTAACTATGGCTACACCTTC
CDR3 protein: CASSTGRFNYGYTF

V gene: TRBV6-1
J gene: TRBJ1-2
D gene: NA
clone size: NA
CDR3 DNA: TGTGCCAGCAGGGGGCGACCGAACTATGGCTACACCTTC
CDR3 protein: CASRGRPNYGYTF